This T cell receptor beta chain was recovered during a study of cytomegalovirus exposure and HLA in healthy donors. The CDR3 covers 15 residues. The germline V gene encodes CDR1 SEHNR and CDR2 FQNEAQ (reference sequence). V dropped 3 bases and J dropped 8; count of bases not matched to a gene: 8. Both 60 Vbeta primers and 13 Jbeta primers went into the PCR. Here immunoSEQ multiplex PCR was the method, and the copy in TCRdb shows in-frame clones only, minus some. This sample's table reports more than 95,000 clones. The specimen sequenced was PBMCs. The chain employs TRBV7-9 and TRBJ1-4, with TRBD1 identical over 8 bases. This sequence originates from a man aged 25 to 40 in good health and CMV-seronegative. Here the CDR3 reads CASSLTGERREKLFF. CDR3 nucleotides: TGTGCCAGCAGCTTGACAGGGGAGCGGAGGGAAAAACTGTTTTTT.